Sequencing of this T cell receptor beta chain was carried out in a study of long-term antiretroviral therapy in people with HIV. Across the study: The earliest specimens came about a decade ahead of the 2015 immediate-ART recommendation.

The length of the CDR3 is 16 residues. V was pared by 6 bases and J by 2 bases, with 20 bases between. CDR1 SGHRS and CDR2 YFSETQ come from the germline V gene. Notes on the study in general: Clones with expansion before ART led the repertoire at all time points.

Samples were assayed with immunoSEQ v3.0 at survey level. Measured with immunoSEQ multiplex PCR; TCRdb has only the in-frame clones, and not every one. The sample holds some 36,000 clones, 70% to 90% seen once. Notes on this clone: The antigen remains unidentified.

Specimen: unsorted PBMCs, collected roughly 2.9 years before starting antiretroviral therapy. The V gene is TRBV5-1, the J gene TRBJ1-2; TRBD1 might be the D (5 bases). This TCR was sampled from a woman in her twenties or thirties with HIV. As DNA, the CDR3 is TGCGCCAGCACCCAAGGGGCCAACTCATACAACTATGGCTACACCTTC. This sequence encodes CASTQGANSYNYGYTF.